Each of the 21 T cell receptor beta chains below was sequenced from the same sample in a study of T cell responses to AZD1222 COVID-19 vaccine. Method: immunoSEQ multiplex PCR; TCRdb's copy keeps in-frame clones and lacks some. The repertoire holds roughly 86,000 clones, with around 84% as singletons. Source: peripheral blood, taken 28 days after the second AZD1222 dose. The source is an adult who received the AZD1222 COVID-19 vaccine.

This clone was counted only a few times. V usage is TRBV6-5 and J usage is TRBJ2-7; the D gene could be TRBD1 or TRBD2 (5 bases each). Deletions cut 6 bases from V and 2 bases from J, with 14 bases between. The CDR3 runs to 14 residues. Germline lookup yields CDR1 MNHEY and CDR2 SVGAGI. CDR3 loop: CASSWTLGAYEQYF. The CDR3 DNA follows: TGTGCCAGCAGCTGGACACTCGGGGCCTACGAGCAGTACTTC.

This clone was seen a few times. This chain joins TRBV28 and TRBJ2-7, with D perhaps matching TRBD1 (6 bases). The V gene's germline CDR1 is MDHEN and CDR2 SYDVKM. V was pared by 5 bases and J by 7 bases, with 18 bases between. The CDR3 runs 14 residues. The CDR3 region is CASSIRTEAFEQYF. The CDR3 DNA follows: TGTGCCAGCAGTATCCGGACAGAAGCCTTTGAGCAGTACTTC.

V and J are TRBV28 and TRBJ1-1, with TRBD1 matching over 10 bases. Germline-derived CDR1 and CDR2 are MDHEN and SYDVKM. This CDR3 has 14 residues. The J segment lost 8 bases and the V segment lost 3 bases, leaving 6 bases of the junction unmatched. DNA of the CDR3: TGTGCCAGCAGTTTGACAGGGGGCATGCCGGAAGCTTTCTTT. It translates to CASSLTGGMPEAFF.

The chain carries TRBV18 and TRBJ2-5; no definite D call. The CDR3 length is 15 residues. The V gene lost 2 bases and the J gene lost 2 bases, with 12 bases spanning the gap. Germline assignment: CDR1 KGHSH and CDR2 LQKENI. CDR3 nucleotide sequence: TGTGCCAGCTCACCATATGTCTACCCGCAAGAGACCCAGTACTTC. Amino acids: CASSPYVYPQETQYF.

The CDR3 bases are TGTGCCAGCAATGCTGCCCCGGGACAGGGGACCTACGAGCAGTACTTC. It specifies CASNAAPGQGTYEQYF. This chain connects TRBV19 to TRBJ2-7; 10 nucleotides line up with TRBD1. Germline lookup yields CDR1 LNHDA and CDR2 SQIVND (reference sequence). The CDR3 spans 16 residues. Germline trimming cut 9 bases from V and 2 bases from J; bases unmatched to any gene: 13. Together with reference TRBV19 and TRBJ2-7, the CDR3 gives the full variable domain: DGGITQSPKYLFRKEGQNVTLSCEQNLNHDAMYWYRQDPGQGLRLIYYSQIVNDFQKGDIAEGYSVSREKKESFPLTVTSAQKNPTAFYLCASNAAPGQGTYEQYFGPGTRLTVT.

J is TRBJ1-2 and V is TRBV29-1, with a possible D match to TRBD1 (6 bases). CDR1 and CDR2 from the germline V gene are SQVTM and ANQGSEA. V lost 3 bases and J lost 4, with 15 bases in between. The CDR3 is made up of 14 amino acids. CDR3 region: CSVEMGGVGYGYTF. The CDR3 bases are TGCAGCGTTGAGATGGGGGGCGTGGGCTATGGCTACACCTTC.

The chain recombines TRBV5-1 with TRBJ2-3; TRBD2 matches 9 bases. The CDR3 spans 14 residues. Germline V gene data show CDR1 as SGHRS and CDR2 as YFSETQ. J gave up 1 base and V 8 bases, and 5 bases lay outside the gene matches. CDR3 bases: TGCGCCAGTATGTTAGCGGGGGGCACAGATACGCAGTATTTT. Its protein is CASMLAGGTDTQYF.

This chain uses TRBV6-6 with TRBJ1-2; 7 bases map to TRBD1. Germline V gene sequence: CDR1 MNHNY, CDR2 SVGAGI (reference sequence). The trim removed 6 bases at V and 4 bases at J, leaving 5 bases unmatched. This CDR3 has 13 amino acids. This chain's CDR3 is CASREGTAYGYTF. The DNA for the CDR3 is TGTGCCAGCAGGGAAGGGACAGCCTATGGCTACACCTTC.

The V and J genes are TRBV28 and TRBJ2-1; the match to TRBD2 covers 7 bases. The CDR3 spans 18 residues. Per germline, CDR1 MDHEN and CDR2 SYDVKM. J was trimmed by 0 bases and V by 3 bases; bases with no gene match: 11. The CDR3 spells CASSFIGWGTISYNEQFF. Written as DNA, the CDR3 is TGTGCCAGCAGTTTTATTGGTTGGGGGACTATCTCCTACAATGAGCAGTTCTTC.

The rearrangement links TRBV7-6 to TRBJ2-2; the match to TRBD2 covers 8 bases. Germline trimming cut 0 bases from V and 1 base from J; bases unmatched to any gene: 7. CDR1 is SGHVS, CDR2 FNYEAQ, per germline. This CDR3 is 18 amino acids long. The CDR3 here is CASSLAPTSGVNTGELFF. For the CDR3, the DNA is TGTGCCAGCAGCTTAGCGCCAACTAGCGGAGTGAACACCGGGGAGCTGTTTTTT. Complete variable domain (other parts from reference TRBV7-6 and TRBJ2-2): GAGVSQSPRYKVTKRGQDVALRCDPISGHVSLYWYRQALGQGPEFLTYFNYEAQQDKSGLPNDRFSAERPEGSISTLTIQRTEQRDSAMYRCASSLAPTSGVNTGELFFGEGSRLTVL.

The rearrangement uses TRBV5-1 and TRBJ1-2, with 7 bases matching TRBD1. CDR1 is SGHRS and CDR2 is YFSETQ in the germline V gene. J gave up 0 bases and V 4 bases, and 6 bases lay outside the gene matches. This CDR3 has 15 amino acids. In nucleotides, the CDR3 is TGCGCCAGCAGCAGGGACAGTTTGGCTAACTATGGCTACACCTTC. It yields the protein CASSRDSLANYGYTF.

This sequence joins TRBV30 and TRBJ2-5, with TRBD1 matching 7 bases. This CDR3 is 16 amino acids long. V lost 1 base to trimming and J lost 2 bases; unmatched junction nucleotides: 10. CDR1 and CDR2 (germline): GTSNPN, SVGIG (reference sequence). The chain's CDR3 is CAWSDRTGVVQETQYF. CDR3 sequence (DNA): TGTGCCTGGAGTGATCGAACAGGGGTCGTACAAGAGACCCAGTACTTC.

V usage is TRBV9 and J usage is TRBJ2-7; D might be TRBD1 or TRBD2, each matching 5 bases. The V and J ends lost 6 bases and 5 bases respectively, with 15 bases between them. Germline V gives CDR1 SGDLS, CDR2 YYNGEE. The CDR3 covers 13 residues. Written as DNA, the CDR3 is TGTGCCAGCACCAGGGACCCCTCGGACGAGCAGTACTTC. Translation: CASTRDPSDEQYF.

This chain connects TRBV9 to TRBJ1-2; tentative D call: TRBD1 (5 bases). With 2 bases removed from V and 4 bases from J, the gap between germline ends came to 6 bases. This CDR3 region has 12 residues. The germline V gene encodes CDR1 SGDLS and CDR2 YYNGEE. The CDR3 DNA reads as TGTGCCAGCAGCGTTGGGACCTATGGCTACACCTTC. This encodes CASSVGTYGYTF.

This rearrangement joins TRBV14 to TRBJ2-7, with 8 bases aligning to TRBD2. The CDR3 has 19 amino acids. V shed 4 bases, J shed 0 bases, and the junction held 17 bases outside the gene matches. The germline V gene encodes CDR1 SGHDN and CDR2 FVKESK. CDR3 in amino acids: CASSRSRGGGQWTSYEQYF. The CDR3 nucleotides read TGTGCCAGCAGCCGAAGCCGGGGGGGAGGGCAATGGACCTCCTACGAGCAGTACTTC.

The CDR3 protein is CATSDRDGGELFF. Written as DNA, the CDR3 is TGTGCCACCAGTGACCGGGACGGCGGGGAGCTGTTTTTT. The chain carries TRBV24-1 and TRBJ2-2; either TRBD1 or TRBD2 may fit D (5 bases each). The CDR3 runs to 13 residues. Germline V gene lookup returns CDR1 KGHDR and CDR2 SFDVKD. V lost 4 bases to trimming and J lost 7 bases, with 9 bases between them.

The V and J genes are TRBV19 and TRBJ1-5; a weak D match, TRBD1 (5 bases). The CDR3 spans 14 residues. Germline V gene sequence: CDR1 LNHDA, CDR2 SQIVND (reference sequence). Deletions cut 5 bases from V and 7 bases from J, with 15 bases between. CDR3: CASSSKGSSQPQHF. DNA for the CDR3: TGTGCCAGTAGTTCCAAGGGGTCAAGCCAGCCCCAGCATTTT.

This clone has a single count. The chain joins TRBV7-8 to TRBJ2-5; D is uncertain. Germline CDR1 and CDR2: SGHVS and FQNEAQ. The V and J ends lost 5 bases and 1 base respectively, with 23 bases between them. This CDR3 region has 18 residues. CDR3 in amino acids: CASSPHSRIGPIQETQYF. CDR3 nucleotide sequence: TGTGCCAGCAGCCCTCATAGCCGCATAGGACCGATCCAAGAGACCCAGTACTTC. The full variable domain, completed using reference TRBV7-8 and TRBJ2-5, is GAGVSQSPRYKVAKRGQDVALRCDPISGHVSLFWYQQALGQGPEFLTYFQNEAQLDKSGLPSDRFFAERPEGSVSTLKIQRTQQEDSAVYLCASSPHSRIGPIQETQYFGPGTRLLVL.

The rearrangement uses TRBV28 and TRBJ2-3, with no clear D. Looked up from germline, CDR1 is MDHEN and CDR2 is SYDVKM. The CDR3 consists of 12 residues. The V end was cut by 8 bases, the J end by 7 bases, with 13 bases between. The CDR3 is CASRGSQNTQYF. For the CDR3, the DNA is TGTGCCAGCCGTGGAAGCCAGAATACGCAGTATTTT. Filled out from reference TRBV28 and TRBJ2-3, the complete variable domain reads DVKVTQSSRYLVKRTGEKVFLECVQDMDHENMFWYRQDPGLGLRLIYFSYDVKMKEKGDIPEGYSVSREKKERFSLILESASTNQTSMYLCASRGSQNTQYFGPGTRLTVL.

This clone has a single count. This chain connects TRBV6-5 to TRBJ1-2; D is possibly TRBD1 (5 bases). Trimming stripped 2 bases from V and 1 base from J, with 11 bases between. Per germline, CDR1 MNHEY and CDR2 SVGAGI. This CDR3 region has 15 residues. This CDR3 reads CASSYGDGVNYGYTF. CDR3 sequence (DNA): TGTGCCAGCAGTTACGGGGACGGGGTTAACTATGGCTACACCTTC.

This chain links TRBV5-5 with TRBJ2-7, with 12 bases lining up with TRBD2. Germline V lookup: CDR1 SGHKS, CDR2 YYEKEE (reference sequence). The CDR3 consists of 15 residues. The V segment lost 4 bases and the J segment 5 bases; nucleotides outside the gene matches: 7. The CDR3, as DNA: TGTGCCAGCAGCCCCCGACTAGCGGGAGAGGACGAGCAGTACTTC. Translation gives CASSPRLAGEDEQYF.